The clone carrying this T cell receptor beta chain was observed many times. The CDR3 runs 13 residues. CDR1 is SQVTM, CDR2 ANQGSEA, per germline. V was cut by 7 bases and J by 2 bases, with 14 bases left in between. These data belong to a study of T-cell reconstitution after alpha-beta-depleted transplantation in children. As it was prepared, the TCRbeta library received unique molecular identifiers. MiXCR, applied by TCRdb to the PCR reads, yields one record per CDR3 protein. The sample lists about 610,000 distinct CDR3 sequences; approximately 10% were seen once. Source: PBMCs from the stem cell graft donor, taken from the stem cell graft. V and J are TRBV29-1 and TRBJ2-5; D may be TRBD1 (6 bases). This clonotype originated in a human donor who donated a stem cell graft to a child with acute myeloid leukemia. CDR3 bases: TGCAGCGGGTTTTGGGGGCTTCAAGAGACCCAGTACTTC. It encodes CSGFWGLQETQYF.